The next 8 T cell receptor beta chains were all read from a single sample in a study of T-cell memory formation after mild COVID-19. Each CDR3 protein is one row after TCRdb ran MiXCR on the 5' RACE reads. The sample records about 200,000 distinct CDR3 sequences, 9.5% to 10% being singletons. Sequencing was performed on PBMCs or a T cell subset sorted from them (not recorded which). All receptors come from a man aged 18-30 years who had mild COVID-19 (a few samples of this study predate the infection). Cell type and time point are not known.

This clonotype was detected many times. The chain recombines TRBV29-1 with TRBJ2-1, with D uncertain. This CDR3 contains 12 residues. CDR1 is SQVTM, CDR2 ANQGSEA, per germline. V was clipped by 5 bases and J by 3 bases, with 8 bases between them. CDR3 nucleotide sequence: TGCAGCGTTTTACAGCACTACAATGAGCAGTTCTTC. Its protein is CSVLQHYNEQFF.

This clonotype showed up many times. The chain carries TRBV7-2 and TRBJ2-2, with TRBD1 matching over 8 bases. This CDR3 is 15 amino acids long. CDR1 and CDR2 (germline): SGHTA, FQGNSA. Trimming took 5 bases from V and 5 from J; bases not matched to a gene: 7. The CDR3 DNA follows: TGTGCCAGCAGCCCTGGACAGGGATGGACCGGGGAGCTGTTTTTT. Its translation is CASSPGQGWTGELFF.

This clonotype was seen at least ten times. The chain links TRBV5-1 to TRBJ2-3; unclear D gene. There are 14 residues in the CDR3. Germline lookup yields CDR1 SGHRS and CDR2 YFSETQ. Trimming stripped 0 bases from V and 2 bases from J, with 7 bases between. This chain's CDR3 is CASSLEPLTDTQYF. In DNA, the CDR3 is TGCGCCAGCAGCTTGGAGCCCCTCACAGATACGCAGTATTTT.

The table lists this clonotype with a few counts. The chain has TRBV4-3 and TRBJ2-1; D may be TRBD1 (5 bases). The CDR3 extends over 14 amino acids. Trimming pared 5 bases from V and 6 bases from J, leaving 14 bases between. Germline values: CDR1 LGHNA, CDR2 YSLEER. The CDR3 reads CASSKIQGSNEQFF. CDR3 bases: TGCGCCAGCAGCAAAATCCAGGGAAGCAATGAGCAGTTCTTC.

This clonotype was counted between two and nine times. This chain uses TRBV12-3 or TRBV12-4 with TRBJ2-3, with 10 bases fitting TRBD2. CDR3 size: 15 residues. Trimming cost V 5 bases and J 4 bases; bases outside gene matches: 6. The CDR3 region has the DNA TGTGCCAGCAGTCGAAGACTAGCGGGCTCAGATACGCAGTATTTT. The encoded protein is CASSRRLAGSDTQYF.

This clonotype was seen a handful of times. J is TRBJ1-5 and V is TRBV12-3 or TRBV12-4, with TRBD1 as a possible D gene (5 bases). This CDR3 region has 16 residues. V was pared by 6 bases and J by 0 bases, with 15 bases between. The CDR3 nucleotides read TGTGCCAGCAGCCAGGGACCGCAGTATAGCAATCAGCCCCAGCATTTT. Amino acid sequence: CASSQGPQYSNQPQHF.

For the CDR3, the DNA is TGTGCCAGCTCACCACCCCAGGGGCCTTACTCTGGGGCCAACGTCCTGACTTTC. It specifies CASSPPQGPYSGANVLTF. The chain has TRBV18 and TRBJ2-6, with D possibly matching TRBD1 (6 bases). Per the germline V gene, CDR1 is KGHSH and CDR2 is LQKENI. The CDR3 extends over 18 amino acids. Trimming removed 0 bases from V and 0 bases from J, with 12 bases in between.

This clonotype occurred many times. The chain combines TRBV12-3 or TRBV12-4 with TRBJ2-2; 12 nucleotides agree with TRBD2. J gave up 7 bases and V 6 bases, and 9 bases lay outside the gene matches. CDR3 length: 16 amino acids. The CDR3, as DNA: TGTGCCAGCAGCCCAAGGACTAGCGGGGTCGACGGGGAGCTGTTTTTT. The encoded protein is CASSPRTSGVDGELFF.